The 8 T cell receptor beta chains below were found in one sample sequenced in a study of the immune and genomic landscape of osteosarcoma. Measured with immunoSEQ multiplex PCR; TCRdb has only the in-frame clones, and not every one. The sample lists approximately 6,000 clones; approximately 70% were seen once. Primary, local recurrence and metastasis osteosarcoma tumors were taken after treatment from poor-prognosis patients. Sequencing was done on a sample of osteosarcoma tumor tissue from the lung. Every receptor here comes from a human donor with osteosarcoma.

This chain uses TRBV4-3 with TRBJ1-1; weak D call: TRBD1 (6 bases). The CDR3 has 16 amino acids. Germline V CDR1 and CDR2: LGHNA, YSLEER. Trimming left V 3 bases short and J 0 bases short, with 14 bases between. Here the CDR3 reads CASSQADRNMNTEAFF. The CDR3 coding sequence is TGCGCCAGCAGCCAGGCGGACAGAAACATGAACACTGAAGCTTTCTTT.

The chain employs TRBV19 and TRBJ2-7, with D perhaps TRBD1 (5 bases). The germline CDR1 and CDR2 sequences are LNHDA and SQIVND (reference sequence). This CDR3 has 15 amino acids. The germline V and J ends were trimmed by 5 bases and 2 bases, with 16 bases remaining between them. The CDR3 DNA follows: TGTGCCAGTAGTCCCAGGCAGGGCAGACCCTACGAGCAGTACTTC. Its protein is CASSPRQGRPYEQYF. The full variable domain, in which reference TRBV19 and TRBJ2-7 provide the parts outside the CDR3, is DGGITQSPKYLFRKEGQNVTLSCEQNLNHDAMYWYRQDPGQGLRLIYYSQIVNDFQKGDIAEGYSVSREKKESFPLTVTSAQKNPTAFYLCASSPRQGRPYEQYFGPGTRLTVT.

The table lists this clone with a few counts. The chain has TRBV5-1 and TRBJ2-7, with 7 bases identical to TRBD2. In germline, CDR1 is SGHRS, CDR2 YFSETQ. V dropped 0 bases and J dropped 0; count of bases not matched to a gene: 12. The CDR3 length is 18 residues. The CDR3, as DNA: TGCGCCAGCAGCTTGGCCGGCCGGGGAGGGGCGTACTCCTACGAGCAGTACTTC. It yields the protein CASSLAGRGGAYSYEQYF. Using reference TRBV5-1 and TRBJ2-7 for the parts outside the CDR3, the full variable domain is KAGVTQTPRYLIKTRGQQVTLSCSPISGHRSVSWYQQTPGQGLQFLFEYFSETQRNKGNFPGRFSGRQFSNSRSEMNVSTLELGDSALYLCASSLAGRGGAYSYEQYFGPGTRLTVT.

The genes are TRBV15 and TRBJ2-3, with a tentative D call TRBD2 (5 bases). V was shortened by 4 bases and J by 2 bases, with 16 bases between the two germline ends. The CDR3 sequence is 16 residues long. Germline CDR1 LNHNV, CDR2 YYDKDF (reference sequence). The CDR3, as DNA: TGTGCCACCAGCAACGGGGAAGAGGTATACACAGATACGCAGTATTTT. Its protein is CATSNGEEVYTDTQYF.

This clone was counted once. The chain joins TRBV6-4 to TRBJ2-3, with TRBD2 matching 8 bases. The J segment lost 1 base and the V segment lost 0 bases, leaving 0 bases of the junction unmatched. The CDR3 covers 15 residues. Germline V gene lookup returns CDR1 MRHNA and CDR2 SNTAGT. The CDR3: CASSDSRGGTDTQYF. In DNA, the CDR3 is TGTGCCAGCAGTGACTCGCGGGGGGGCACAGATACGCAGTATTTT.

This clone was counted a few times. The V call is TRBV28, the J call TRBJ1-5, with D tentatively TRBD1 (5 bases). Trimming took off 7 bases at V and 2 bases at J, with 9 bases between the two ends. The germline V gene has CDR1 MDHEN and CDR2 SYDVKM. This CDR3 comprises 13 residues. The chain's CDR3 is CASILQGNQPQHF. The CDR3 nucleotides are TGTGCCAGCATTCTACAGGGCAATCAGCCCCAGCATTTT.

The V and J genes are TRBV5-1 and TRBJ2-2; 7 nucleotides align to TRBD1. V lost 3 bases, J lost 4 bases, and 9 bases stayed unmatched. The CDR3 extends over 16 amino acids. Germline CDR1 SGHRS, CDR2 YFSETQ. The CDR3 here is CASSSRQGPATGELFF. For the CDR3, the DNA is TGCGCCAGCAGCTCTCGACAGGGCCCCGCCACCGGGGAGCTGTTTTTT. Supplemented by reference TRBV5-1 and TRBJ2-2, the full variable domain reads KAGVTQTPRYLIKTRGQQVTLSCSPISGHRSVSWYQQTPGQGLQFLFEYFSETQRNKGNFPGRFSGRQFSNSRSEMNVSTLELGDSALYLCASSSRQGPATGELFFGEGSRLTVL.

CDR3 region: CASSLGDFEGTQYF. In DNA, the CDR3 is TGTGCCAGCAGCTTAGGTGACTTCGAGGGGACCCAGTACTTC. This sequence joins TRBV11-3 and TRBJ2-5; a possible D gene is TRBD2 (5 bases). Germline V lookup: CDR1 SGHNT, CDR2 YENEEA. The V end was cut by 1 base, the J end by 7 bases, with 13 bases between. The CDR3 consists of 14 residues.